The subject of this entry is one T cell receptor (beta chain). This CDR3 is 13 amino acids long. Looked up from germline, CDR1 is MNHEY and CDR2 is SMNVEV (reference sequence). The sample belongs to a study of blood T cells in healthy people across ages. Primers used in a second PCR of about 6 to 11 cycles were a sample-barcoded 5' primer and a J-beta primer mix. MiXCR was run by TCRdb on the 5' RACE reads, yielding one entry per CDR3 protein. The sample records 1.5 million to 2 million distinct CDR3 sequences, around half being singletons. The TCR originated in a woman aged 40 to 50 in good health. The chain links TRBV27 to TRBJ2-4; D is possibly TRBD2 (5 bases). The J call may be mistaken, given a closer DNA end match to TRBJ2-5. Sequencing input: blood. The CDR3: CASSRTRAETQYF. The CDR3 DNA follows: TGTGCCAGCAGTAGAACTAGGGCGGAGACCCAGTACTTC.